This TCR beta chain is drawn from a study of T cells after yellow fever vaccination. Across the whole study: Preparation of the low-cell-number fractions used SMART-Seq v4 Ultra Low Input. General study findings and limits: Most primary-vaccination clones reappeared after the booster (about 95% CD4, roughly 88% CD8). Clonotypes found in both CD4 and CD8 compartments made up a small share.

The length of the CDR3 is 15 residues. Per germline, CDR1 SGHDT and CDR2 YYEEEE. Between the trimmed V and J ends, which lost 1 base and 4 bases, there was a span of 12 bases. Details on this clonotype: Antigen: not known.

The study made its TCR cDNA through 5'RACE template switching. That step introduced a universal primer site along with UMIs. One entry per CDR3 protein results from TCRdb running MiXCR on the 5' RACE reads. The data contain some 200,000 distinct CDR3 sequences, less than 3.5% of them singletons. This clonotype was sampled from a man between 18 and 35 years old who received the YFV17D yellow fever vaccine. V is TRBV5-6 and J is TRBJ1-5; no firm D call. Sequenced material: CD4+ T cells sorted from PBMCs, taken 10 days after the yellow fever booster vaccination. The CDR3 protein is CASSLRFSGNQPQHF. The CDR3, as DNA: TGTGCCAGCAGCTTGAGGTTTTCCGGTAATCAGCCCCAGCATTTT. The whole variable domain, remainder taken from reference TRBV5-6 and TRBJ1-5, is DAGVTQSPTHLIKTRGQQVTLRCSPKSGHDTVSWYQQALGQGPQFIFQYYEEEERQRGNFPDRFSGHQFPNYSSELNVNALLLGDSALYLCASSLRFSGNQPQHFGDGTRLSIL.